This T cell receptor (beta chain) was identified in a study of blood T cell repertoires in COVID-19. Overall study: Sites in the United States, Italy and Spain provided acute and convalescent COVID-19 samples. PBMCs, B-cell-depleted T cells, or T cells provided the cDNA or gDNA that made up the material.

J was trimmed by 4 bases and V by 5 bases; bases with no gene match: 1. Looked up from germline, CDR1 is DFQATT and CDR2 is SNEGSKA (reference sequence). CDR3 length equals 11 residues. TCRdb's table, derived via immunoSEQ multiplex PCR, lists solely in-frame clones and lacks some. The data contain a few hundred thousand clones, roughly four fifths of them seen just once; the ten biggest clones take up 5% to 5.5%. Participants' own reports of clinical history determined their cohort assignment. For recovered donors of Cohort 3, there were two negative PCRs, clearance, or symptom resolution. The sequence came from a woman aged 50 to 60 who had recovered from COVID-19. The rearrangement uses TRBV20-1 and TRBJ2-7; 8 bases align to TRBD1. The sequenced sample consisted of PBMCs or T cells enriched from blood (not recorded which). This CDR3 reads CSAWTGYEQYF. The CDR3 region has the DNA TGCAGTGCTTGGACAGGGTACGAGCAGTACTTC.